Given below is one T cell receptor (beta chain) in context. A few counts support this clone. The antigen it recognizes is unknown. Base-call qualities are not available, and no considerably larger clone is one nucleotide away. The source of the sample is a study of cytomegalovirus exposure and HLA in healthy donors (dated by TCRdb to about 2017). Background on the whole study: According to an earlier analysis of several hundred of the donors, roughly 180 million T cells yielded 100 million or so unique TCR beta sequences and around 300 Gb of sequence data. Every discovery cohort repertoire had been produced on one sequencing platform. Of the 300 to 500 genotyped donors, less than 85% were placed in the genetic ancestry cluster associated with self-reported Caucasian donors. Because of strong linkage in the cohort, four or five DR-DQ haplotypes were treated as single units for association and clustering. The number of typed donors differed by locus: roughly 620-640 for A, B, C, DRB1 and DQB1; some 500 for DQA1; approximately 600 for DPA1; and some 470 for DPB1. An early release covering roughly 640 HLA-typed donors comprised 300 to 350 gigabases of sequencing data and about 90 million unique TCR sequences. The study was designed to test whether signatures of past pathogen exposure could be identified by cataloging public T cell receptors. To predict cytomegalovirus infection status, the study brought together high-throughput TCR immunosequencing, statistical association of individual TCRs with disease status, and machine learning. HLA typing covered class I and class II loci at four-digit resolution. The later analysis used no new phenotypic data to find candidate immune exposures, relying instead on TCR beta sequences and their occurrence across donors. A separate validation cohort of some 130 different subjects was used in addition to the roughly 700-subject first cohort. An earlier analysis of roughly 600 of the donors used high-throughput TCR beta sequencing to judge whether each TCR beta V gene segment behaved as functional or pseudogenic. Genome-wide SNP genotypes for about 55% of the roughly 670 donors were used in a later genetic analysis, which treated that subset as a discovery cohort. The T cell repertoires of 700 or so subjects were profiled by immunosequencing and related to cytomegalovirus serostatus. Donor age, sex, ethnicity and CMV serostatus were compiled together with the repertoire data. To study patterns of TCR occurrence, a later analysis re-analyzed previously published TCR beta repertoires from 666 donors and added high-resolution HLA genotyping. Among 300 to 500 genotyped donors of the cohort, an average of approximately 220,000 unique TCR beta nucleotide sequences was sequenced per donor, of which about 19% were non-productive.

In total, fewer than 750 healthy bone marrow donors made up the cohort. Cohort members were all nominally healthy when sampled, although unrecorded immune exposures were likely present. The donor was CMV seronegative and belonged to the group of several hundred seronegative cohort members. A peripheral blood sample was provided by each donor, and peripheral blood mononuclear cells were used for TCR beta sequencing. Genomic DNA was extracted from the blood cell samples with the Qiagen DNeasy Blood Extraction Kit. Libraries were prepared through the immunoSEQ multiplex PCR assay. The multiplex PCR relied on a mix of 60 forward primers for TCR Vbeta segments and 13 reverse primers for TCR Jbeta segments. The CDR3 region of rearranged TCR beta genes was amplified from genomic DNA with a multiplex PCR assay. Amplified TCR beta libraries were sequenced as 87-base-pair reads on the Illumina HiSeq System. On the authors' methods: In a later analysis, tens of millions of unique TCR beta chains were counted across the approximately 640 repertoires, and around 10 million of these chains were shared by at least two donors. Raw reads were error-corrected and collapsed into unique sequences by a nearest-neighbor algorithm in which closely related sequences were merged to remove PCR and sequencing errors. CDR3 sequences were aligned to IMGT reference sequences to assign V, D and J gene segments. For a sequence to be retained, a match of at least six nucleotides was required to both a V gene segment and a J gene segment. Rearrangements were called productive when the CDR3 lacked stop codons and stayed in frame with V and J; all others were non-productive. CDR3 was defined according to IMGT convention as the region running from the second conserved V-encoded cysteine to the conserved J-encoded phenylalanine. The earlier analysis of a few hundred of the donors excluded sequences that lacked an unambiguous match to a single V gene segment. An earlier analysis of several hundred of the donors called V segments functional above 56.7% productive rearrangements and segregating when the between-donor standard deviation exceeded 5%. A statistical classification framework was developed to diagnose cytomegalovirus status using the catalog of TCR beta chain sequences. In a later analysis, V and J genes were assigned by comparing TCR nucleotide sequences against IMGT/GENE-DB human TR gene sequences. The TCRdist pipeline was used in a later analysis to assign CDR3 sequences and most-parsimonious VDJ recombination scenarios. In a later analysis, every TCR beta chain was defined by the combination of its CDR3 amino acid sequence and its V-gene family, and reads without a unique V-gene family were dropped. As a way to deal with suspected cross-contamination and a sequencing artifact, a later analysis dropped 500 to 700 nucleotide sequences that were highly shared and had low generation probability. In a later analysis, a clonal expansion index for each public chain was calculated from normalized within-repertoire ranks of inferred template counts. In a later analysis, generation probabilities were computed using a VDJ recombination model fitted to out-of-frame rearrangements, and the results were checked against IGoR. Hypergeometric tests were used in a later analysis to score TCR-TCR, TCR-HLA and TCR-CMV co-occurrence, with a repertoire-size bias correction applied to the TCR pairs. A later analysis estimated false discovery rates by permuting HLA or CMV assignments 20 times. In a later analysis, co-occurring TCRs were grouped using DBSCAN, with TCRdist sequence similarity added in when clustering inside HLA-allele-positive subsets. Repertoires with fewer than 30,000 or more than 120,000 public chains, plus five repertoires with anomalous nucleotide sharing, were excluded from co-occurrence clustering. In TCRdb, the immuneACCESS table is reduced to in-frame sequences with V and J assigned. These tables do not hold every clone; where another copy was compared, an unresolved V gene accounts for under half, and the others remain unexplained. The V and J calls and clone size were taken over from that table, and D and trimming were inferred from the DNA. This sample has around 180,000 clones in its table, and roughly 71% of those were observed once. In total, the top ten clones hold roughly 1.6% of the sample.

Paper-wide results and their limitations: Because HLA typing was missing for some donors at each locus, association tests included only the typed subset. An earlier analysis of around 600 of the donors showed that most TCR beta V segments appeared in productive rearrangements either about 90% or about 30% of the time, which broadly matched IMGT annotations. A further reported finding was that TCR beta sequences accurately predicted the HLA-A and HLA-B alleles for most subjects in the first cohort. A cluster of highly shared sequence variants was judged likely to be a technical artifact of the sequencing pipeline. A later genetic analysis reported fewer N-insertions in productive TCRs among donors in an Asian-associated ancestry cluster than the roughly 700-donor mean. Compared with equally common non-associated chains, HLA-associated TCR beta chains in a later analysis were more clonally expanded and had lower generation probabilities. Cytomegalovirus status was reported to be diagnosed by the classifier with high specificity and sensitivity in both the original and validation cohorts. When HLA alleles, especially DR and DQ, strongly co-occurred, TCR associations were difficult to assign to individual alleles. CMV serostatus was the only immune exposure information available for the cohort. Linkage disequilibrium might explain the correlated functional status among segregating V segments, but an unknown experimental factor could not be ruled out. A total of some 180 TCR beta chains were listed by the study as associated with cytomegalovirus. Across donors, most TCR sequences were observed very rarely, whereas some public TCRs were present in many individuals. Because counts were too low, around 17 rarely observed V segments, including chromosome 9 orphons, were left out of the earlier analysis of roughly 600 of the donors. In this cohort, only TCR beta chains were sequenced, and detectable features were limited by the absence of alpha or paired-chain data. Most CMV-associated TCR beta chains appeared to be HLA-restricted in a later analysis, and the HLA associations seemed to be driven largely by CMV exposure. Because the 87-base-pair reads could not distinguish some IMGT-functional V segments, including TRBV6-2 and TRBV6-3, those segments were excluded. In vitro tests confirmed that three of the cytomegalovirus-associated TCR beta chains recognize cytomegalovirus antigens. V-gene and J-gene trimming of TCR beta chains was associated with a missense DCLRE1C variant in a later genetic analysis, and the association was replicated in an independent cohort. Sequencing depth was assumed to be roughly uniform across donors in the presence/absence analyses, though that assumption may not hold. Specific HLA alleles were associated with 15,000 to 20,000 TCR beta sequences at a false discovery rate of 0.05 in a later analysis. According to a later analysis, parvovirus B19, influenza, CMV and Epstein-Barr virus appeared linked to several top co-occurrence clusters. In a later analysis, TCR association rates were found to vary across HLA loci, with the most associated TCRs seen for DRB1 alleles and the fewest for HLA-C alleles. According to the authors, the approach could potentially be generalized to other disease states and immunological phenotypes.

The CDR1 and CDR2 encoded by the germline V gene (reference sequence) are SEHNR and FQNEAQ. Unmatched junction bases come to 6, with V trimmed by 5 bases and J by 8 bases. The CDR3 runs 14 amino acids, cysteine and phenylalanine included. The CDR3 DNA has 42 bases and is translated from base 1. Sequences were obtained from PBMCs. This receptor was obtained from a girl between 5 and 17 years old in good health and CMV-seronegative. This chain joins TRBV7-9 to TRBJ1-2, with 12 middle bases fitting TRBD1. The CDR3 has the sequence CASSQGQGARGYTF. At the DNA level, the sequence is TGTGCCAGCAGCCAGGGACAGGGGGCGAGGGGCTACACCTTC. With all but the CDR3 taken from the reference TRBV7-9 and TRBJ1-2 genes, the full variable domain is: DTGVSQNPRHKITKRGQNVTFRCDPISEHNRLYWYRQTLGQGPEFLTYFQNEAQLEKSRLLSDRFSAERPKGSFSTLEIQRTEQGDSAMYLCASSQGQGARGYTFGSGTRLTVV.